This TCR beta chain was observed in a study of blood T cell repertoires in COVID-19. The CDR3 runs 15 residues. CDR1 and CDR2 (germline): SGHVS, FNYEAQ. V was clipped by 6 bases and J by 3 bases; unmatched bases: 6. Repertoires were generated with immunoSEQ multiplex PCR, while TCRdb's copy carries only in-frame clones and drops some. In the table there are over 200,000 clones, around 87% of which are singletons. Sample: peripheral blood. V is TRBV7-6 and J is TRBJ2-7; TRBD2 matches 12 bases. The receptor comes from a woman between 50 and 59 years old with acute or convalescent COVID-19. The CDR3 coding sequence is TGTGCCAGCAGTCCGGCTAGCGGGAGGGGCTACGAGCAGTACTTC. Protein product: CASSPASGRGYEQYF.